This note documents a single T cell receptor beta chain sequence. Clones were read by immunoSEQ multiplex PCR, and TCRdb kept only the in-frame ones, dropping some. The table lists 90,000 to 100,000 clones, around nine tenths of them singletons, with approximately 10% in the top ten. The sample comes from a study of blood T cell repertoires in COVID-19. Germline V gives CDR1 KGHSH, CDR2 LQKENI. The V gene end was trimmed by 6 bases and the J gene end by 2 bases; junction bases not matched to a gene: 5. The CDR3 is made up of 15 amino acids. The receptor comes from a man aged 50 to 59 with acute or convalescent COVID-19. The sequenced sample was peripheral blood. The V call is TRBV18, the J call TRBJ2-3, with 10 bases that match TRBD2. The CDR3 coding sequence is TGTGCCAGCTCCCGGACTAGCGGAAACACAGATACGCAGTATTTT. It translates to CASSRTSGNTDTQYF.